Presented here are 9 T cell receptor beta chains from one specimen sequenced in a study. TCRdb reprocessed the RT-PCR reads via MiXCR and lists one record per CDR3 protein. The sample contains more than 550,000 distinct CDR3 sequences, more than 13% of which appear only once. The material sequenced was memory CD4+ T cells from blood. These receptors were collected from a female donor in good health, serving as a healthy control.

This clonotype was detected many times. V gene TRBV10-3 combines with J gene TRBJ2-3; weak D call: TRBD2 (5 bases). V gave up 4 bases and J gave up 0 bases, with 5 bases separating them. Germline V gives CDR1 ENHRY, CDR2 SYGVKD. The CDR3 length is 13 residues. The CDR3 reads CAISGTSTDTQYF. The CDR3 coding sequence is TGTGCCATCAGTGGGACTAGCACAGATACGCAGTATTTT.

There are a few counts of this clonotype. The genes are TRBV6-5 and TRBJ2-7; 9 nucleotides match TRBD2. This CDR3 has 13 residues. Trimming took 6 bases from V and 5 from J; bases not matched to a gene: 5. Germline V gene lookup returns CDR1 MNHEY and CDR2 SVGAGI. CDR3 bases: TGTGCCAGCAGACTAGCGGGCAGGAACGAGCAGTACTTC. It yields the protein CASRLAGRNEQYF.

This clonotype occurred many times. The rearrangement uses TRBV5-8 and TRBJ2-5; D uncertain. Germline assignment: CDR1 SGHTS and CDR2 YDEGEE. The V end lost 0 bases, the J end lost 0 bases, and 9 bases lay between the germline ends. The CDR3 length is 15 residues. The CDR3 here is CASSLEGVNQETQYF. CDR3 coding DNA: TGTGCCAGCAGCTTGGAGGGCGTCAACCAAGAGACCCAGTACTTC.

This clonotype was observed a few times. CDR3 bases: TGCGCCAGCAGCTCCCGGGAGAACACCGGGGAGCTGTTTTTT. Translated, it gives CASSSRENTGELFF. This chain links TRBV5-1 with TRBJ2-2; a possible D gene is TRBD2 (5 bases). The V and J ends lost 3 bases and 1 base respectively, with 7 bases between them. Germline CDR1 is SGHRS and CDR2 is YFSETQ. This CDR3 region has 14 residues.

The V call is TRBV28, the J call TRBJ2-7, with D possibly being TRBD2 (6 bases). Germline V gene lookup returns CDR1 MDHEN and CDR2 SYDVKM. The V end was cut by 5 bases, the J end by 7 bases, with 15 bases between. There are 13 residues in the CDR3. The CDR3 nucleotides are TGTGCCAGCAGTGAGGGCGTGGAGGGAGAGCAGTACTTC. Translating it yields CASSEGVEGEQYF.

Of note for this clonotype: An end of the junction differs from the germline gene, which may be a read error. This chain links TRBV28 with TRBJ1-2; D is unresolved. The CDR3 covers 13 residues. Germline CDR1 MDHEN, CDR2 SYDVKM. CDR3 sequence: CASVPKFVGGPRF. The CDR3 DNA is TGTGCCAGCGTCCCCAAATTCGTCGGCGGTCCTCGTTTC.

This clonotype was seen at least ten times. DNA for the CDR3: TGCGCCAGCAGCTTGGGGACGGAGGACGAGCAGTACTTC. Translated: CASSLGTEDEQYF. The chain couples TRBV5-1 to TRBJ2-7; a weak D match, TRBD2 (5 bases). Germline CDR1 and CDR2: SGHRS and YFSETQ. The CDR3 has 13 amino acids. Trimming removed 0 bases at V and 5 bases at J, with 9 bases between.

J is TRBJ2-1 and V is TRBV2; TRBD2 matches 9 bases. In germline, CDR1 is SNHLY, CDR2 FYNNEI. Trimming removed 0 bases from V and 4 bases from J; junction bases left unmatched: 4. CDR3 size: 16 residues. CDR3 loop: CASSEAGGLAYNEQFF. The CDR3 DNA sequence: TGTGCCAGCAGTGAAGCTGGTGGACTAGCGTACAATGAGCAGTTCTTC.

This clonotype came up many times. This chain uses TRBV12-3 or TRBV12-4 with TRBJ2-7; the D gene could be TRBD1 or TRBD2 (5 bases each). V lost 8 bases to trimming and J lost 7 bases, with 15 bases between them. The CDR3 has 12 amino acids. The CDR3 DNA reads as TGTGCCAGCGCCTACCAGTGGGGGGAGCAGTACTTC. It translates to CASAYQWGEQYF.